The text below deals with one TCR beta chain. The antigen is undetermined. In germline, CDR1 is SGHNT, CDR2 YYREEE (reference sequence). V gave up 3 bases and J gave up 3 bases, with 7 bases separating them. The CDR3 length is 13 residues. Clones were sequenced by immunoSEQ multiplex PCR, and TCRdb holds only the in-frame ones, with some missing. Seen here are 85,000 to 100,000 clones, more than 70% observed once, and the top ten hold about 4.6%. This entry belongs to a study of OX40 agonist ivuxolimab in advanced cancers. Study details: An agonistic human IgG2 monoclonal antibody against OX40 (CD134) was given. Study-level results: CD8+ T cells (on average) carried more expanded clones than CD4+ T cells. Expanded peripheral T cells had an undetermined antigen specificity.

Sequences were derived from CD4+ or CD8+ T cells sorted from blood, sampled in a trial of the OX40 agonist ivuxolimab. This sequence joins TRBV5-4 and TRBJ2-1; D is undetermined. This TCR derives from an adult with an advanced solid tumor such as melanoma, head and neck, liver or kidney cancer. The CDR3, as DNA: TGTGCCAGCAGCTATCCTAACTACAATGAGCAGTTCTTC. This encodes CASSYPNYNEQFF.